The 15 T cell receptor beta chains presented below share a single source sample, sequenced in a study of CD8 T cells in ankylosing spondylitis. Antigens of these TCRs are unknown. Regarding the study as a whole: Made up of eight highly homologous variants, a TCR beta motif appeared characteristic of ankylosing spondylitis blood.

TCRdb recomputed calls from the 5' RACE reads with MiXCR, one row per CDR3 protein. The sample consists of about 800,000 distinct CDR3 sequences, over 9.5% of them appearing once. Material: blood, either unsorted or a sorted T cell fraction (not recorded which). These receptors were taken from a male donor with ankylosing spondylitis.

The sample holds a few counts of this clonotype. The chain joins TRBV6-5 to TRBJ1-2; no reliable D call. V was pared by 4 bases and J by 5 bases, with 11 bases between. Germline lookup yields CDR1 MNHEY and CDR2 SVGAGI. The CDR3 has 13 residues. CDR3 DNA sequence: TGTGCCAGCAGTTCGCCCCGAGGATATGGCTACACCTTC. Amino acid sequence: CASSSPRGYGYTF.

The V and J genes are TRBV20-1 and TRBJ1-1; D is unclear. The CDR3 is made up of 12 amino acids. Germline V CDR1 and CDR2: DFQATT, SNEGSKA (reference sequence). V lost 3 bases and J 4 bases, leaving 9 bases between the germline ends. In DNA form, the CDR3 reads TGCAGTGCTAGGAGTACTATCACTGAAGCTTTCTTT. Protein sequence: CSARSTITEAFF.

This clonotype was picked up a small number of times. The chain is built from TRBV10-3 and TRBJ1-1; possible D gene TRBD1, 6 bases. The germline CDR1 and CDR2 sequences are ENHRY and SYGVKD. Trimming stripped 9 bases from V and 5 bases from J, with 13 bases between. CDR3 length: 12 amino acids. For the CDR3, the DNA is TGTGCCATTCGGACAGTTGGGACTGAAGCTTTCTTT. Its protein is CAIRTVGTEAFF.

There are many counts of this clonotype. The chain uses TRBV5-1 and TRBJ2-2; 9 nucleotides agree with TRBD1. Germline V lookup: CDR1 SGHRS, CDR2 YFSETQ. The CDR3 runs to 15 residues. V gave up 3 bases and J gave up 6 bases; unmatched junction bases: 6. CDR3 coding DNA: TGCGCCAGCAGCTATTGGACAGGGGAGGCCGGGGAGCTGTTTTTT. Translation gives CASSYWTGEAGELFF.

This clonotype was picked up a small number of times. The chain has TRBV5-6 and TRBJ2-7; 8 nucleotides match TRBD2. Germline V gene data show CDR1 as SGHDT and CDR2 as YYEEEE. Unmatched junction bases numbered 7, after V lost 3 bases and J lost 2 bases. This CDR3 comprises 15 residues. CDR3 residues: CASSSPAGGTYEQYF. In nucleotides, the CDR3 is TGTGCCAGCAGCTCACCCGCGGGGGGAACCTACGAGCAGTACTTC.

V gene TRBV21-1 combines with J gene TRBJ2-1; the DNA was not compared with TRBD1, the D call given in the table. TRBV21-1 is a known pseudogene. This CDR3 contains 14 residues. The chain's CDR3 is CASSKGAGYNEQFF. The CDR3 DNA reads as TGTGCCAGCAGCAAAGGGGCGGGGTACAATGAGCAGTTCTTC.

The rearrangement joins TRBV7-2 to TRBJ2-7; D possibly corresponds to TRBD2 (6 bases). The CDR3 sequence is 15 residues long. CDR1 SGHTA and CDR2 FQGNSA come from the germline V gene. V lost 3 bases to trimming and J lost 0 bases, with 12 bases between them. The CDR3 loop is CASSFRDWSSYEQYF. For the CDR3, the DNA is TGTGCCAGCAGCTTTAGGGACTGGAGCTCCTACGAGCAGTACTTC. The full variable domain, in which reference TRBV7-2 and TRBJ2-7 provide the parts outside the CDR3, is GAGVSQSPSNKVTEKGKDVELRCDPISGHTALYWYRQSLGQGLEFLIYFQGNSAPDKSGLPSDRFSAERTGGSVSTLTIQRTQQEDSAVYLCASSFRDWSSYEQYFGPGTRLTVT.

This chain links TRBV20-1 with TRBJ1-4; 10 positions match TRBD1. The V gene end was trimmed by 5 bases and the J gene end by 6 bases; junction bases not matched to a gene: 6. Germline-derived CDR1 and CDR2 are DFQATT and SNEGSKA (reference sequence). The CDR3 contains 14 residues. DNA of the CDR3: TGCAGTGCTCGTGACAGGGGGCGGGATGAAAAACTGTTTTTT. Translated: CSARDRGRDEKLFF.

The chain carries TRBV20-1 and TRBJ1-4; tentatively, D is TRBD1 (5 bases). The germline V gene has CDR1 DFQATT and CDR2 SNEGSKA (reference sequence). V lost 3 bases to trimming and J lost 11 bases, with 13 bases between them. The CDR3 has 12 amino acids. Here the CDR3 reads CSASDTGTKLFF. CDR3 DNA: TGCAGTGCTAGCGACACAGGAACGAAACTGTTTTTT.

This clonotype was counted only a few times. The chain carries TRBV6-5 and TRBJ1-1, with 10 positions matching TRBD1. Germline-derived CDR1 and CDR2 are MNHEY and SVGAGI. The CDR3 sequence is 13 residues long. Losses at the gene ends were 4 bases for V and 7 bases for J; bases not matched to a gene: 3. The DNA for the CDR3 is TGTGCCAGCAGTTGGGACAGGGGTCTTGAAGCTTTCTTT. Its translation: CASSWDRGLEAFF.

The chain couples TRBV30 to TRBJ2-1, with TRBD2 as a possible D gene (5 bases). Germline V gives CDR1 GTSNPN, CDR2 SVGIG (reference sequence). There are 14 residues in the CDR3. Trimming stripped 3 bases from V and 4 bases from J, with 13 bases between. The CDR3 nucleotides read TGTGCCTGGAGGTTTGACGGGGAATACAATGAGCAGTTCTTC. Translation: CAWRFDGEYNEQFF.

This clonotype was observed many times. The chain links TRBV5-1 to TRBJ2-7; TRBD1 matches 8 bases. The CDR3 has 13 amino acids. Germline CDR1 is SGHRS and CDR2 is YFSETQ. Trimming took 5 bases from V and 2 from J; bases not matched to a gene: 3. The CDR3 DNA reads TGCGCCAGCAGAAGGACAGGGACCTACGAGCAGTACTTC. This gives the protein CASRRTGTYEQYF.

This clonotype was observed a few times. The V gene is TRBV29-1, the J gene TRBJ1-1; TRBD1 might be the D (5 bases). The germline V gene has CDR1 SQVTM and CDR2 ANQGSEA. The V and J ends lost 7 bases and 10 bases respectively, with 16 bases between them. The CDR3 is 11 residues long. The CDR3 coding sequence is TGCAGCGGTGAGCGAGGGGAGGTAGCTTTCTTT. Encoded protein: CSGERGEVAFF. The full variable domain, its missing parts supplied by reference TRBV29-1 and TRBJ1-1, is SAVISQKPSRDICQRGTSLTIQCQVDSQVTMMFWYRQQPGQSLTLIATANQGSEATYESGFVIDKFPISRPNLTFSTLTVSNMSPEDSSIYLCSGERGEVAFFGQGTRLTVV.

This clonotype showed up just a few times. The rearrangement links TRBV7-6 to TRBJ2-7; perhaps TRBD1 as D (6 bases). V was trimmed by 5 bases and J by 3 bases, leaving 17 bases between them. Germline CDR1 is SGHVS and CDR2 is FNYEAQ. The CDR3 has 15 amino acids. DNA for the CDR3: TGTGCCAGCAGCCAGGGGCGGCCCCCGGGCTACGAGCAGTACTTC. Protein product: CASSQGRPPGYEQYF.

This clonotype appeared many times. This chain joins TRBV7-3 and TRBJ1-1, with D possibly matching TRBD1 (5 bases). Between the trimmed V and J ends, which lost 2 bases and 1 base, there was a span of 11 bases. The CDR3 runs 15 residues. Germline V gene data show CDR1 as SGHTA and CDR2 as FQGTGA. The CDR3 reads CASSLQPGQNTEAFF. The CDR3 DNA sequence: TGTGCCAGCAGCTTACAGCCAGGGCAGAACACTGAAGCTTTCTTT.